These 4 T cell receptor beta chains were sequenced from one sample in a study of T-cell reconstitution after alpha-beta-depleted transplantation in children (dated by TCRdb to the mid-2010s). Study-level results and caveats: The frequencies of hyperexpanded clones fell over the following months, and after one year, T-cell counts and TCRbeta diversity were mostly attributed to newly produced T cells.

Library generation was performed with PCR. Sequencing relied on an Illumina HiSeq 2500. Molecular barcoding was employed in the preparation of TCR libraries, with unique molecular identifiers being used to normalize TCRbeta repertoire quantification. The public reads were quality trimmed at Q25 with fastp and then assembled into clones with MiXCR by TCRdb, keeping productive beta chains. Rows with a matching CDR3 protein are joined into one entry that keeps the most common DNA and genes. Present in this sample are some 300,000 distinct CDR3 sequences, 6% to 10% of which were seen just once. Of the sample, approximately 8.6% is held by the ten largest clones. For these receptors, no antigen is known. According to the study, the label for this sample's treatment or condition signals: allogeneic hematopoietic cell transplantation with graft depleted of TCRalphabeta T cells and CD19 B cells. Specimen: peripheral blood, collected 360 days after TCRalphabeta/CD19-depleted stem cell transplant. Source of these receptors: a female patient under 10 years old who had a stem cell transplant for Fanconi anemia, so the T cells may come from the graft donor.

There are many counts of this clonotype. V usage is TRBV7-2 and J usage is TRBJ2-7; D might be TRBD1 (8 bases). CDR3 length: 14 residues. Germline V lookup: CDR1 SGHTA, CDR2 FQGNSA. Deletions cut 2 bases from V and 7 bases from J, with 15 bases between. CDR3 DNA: TGTGCCAGCAGCTTAAACAGGGGGAGGGGTGAGCAGTACTTC. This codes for CASSLNRGRGEQYF.

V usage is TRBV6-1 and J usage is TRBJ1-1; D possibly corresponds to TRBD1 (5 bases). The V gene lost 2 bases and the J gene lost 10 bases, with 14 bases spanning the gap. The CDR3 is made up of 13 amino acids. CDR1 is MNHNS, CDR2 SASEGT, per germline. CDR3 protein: CASSEQGGAVAFF. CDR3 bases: TGTGCCAGCAGTGAACAGGGCGGCGCTGTAGCTTTCTTT.

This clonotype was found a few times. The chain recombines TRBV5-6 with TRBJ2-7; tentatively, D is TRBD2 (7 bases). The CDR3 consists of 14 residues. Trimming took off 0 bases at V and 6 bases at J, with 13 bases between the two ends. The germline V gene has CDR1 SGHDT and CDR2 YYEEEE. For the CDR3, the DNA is TGTGCCAGCAGCTTGGAGGGGGGGACCTCCGAGCAGTACGTC. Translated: CASSLEGGTSEQYV.

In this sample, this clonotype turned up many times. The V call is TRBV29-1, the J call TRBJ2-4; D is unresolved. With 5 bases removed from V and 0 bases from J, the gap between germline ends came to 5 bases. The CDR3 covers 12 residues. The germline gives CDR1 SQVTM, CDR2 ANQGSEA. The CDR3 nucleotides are TGCAGCGTTTCACTAGCCAAAAACATTCAGTACTTC. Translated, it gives CSVSLAKNIQYF. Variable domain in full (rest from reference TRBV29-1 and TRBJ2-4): SAVISQKPSRDICQRGTSLTIQCQVDSQVTMMFWYRQQPGQSLTLIATANQGSEATYESGFVIDKFPISRPNLTFSTLTVSNMSPEDSSIYLCSVSLAKNIQYFGAGTRLSVL.